This entry lists 2 T cell receptor beta chains sequenced from one sample in a study of neurological immune-mediated disorders. From the 5' RACE reads, TCRdb called clonotypes with MiXCR, one entry per CDR3 protein. Here the sample spans over 45,000 distinct CDR3 sequences, over 3.5% being singletons. Sequencing input: CD4+ T cells from blood. These receptors all come from a woman between 40 and 55 years old with multiple sclerosis.

This clonotype has ten or more counts. The chain carries TRBV5-1 and TRBJ1-5; D might be TRBD1 (6 bases). V lost 4 bases, J lost 1 base, and 9 bases lay in between. The length of the CDR3 is 14 residues. Germline CDR1 reads SGHRS; CDR2 reads YFSETQ. CDR3 sequence reads: CASSPGQSNQPQHF. CDR3 nucleotides: TGCGCCAGCAGCCCTGGACAGAGCAATCAGCCCCAGCATTTT.

This clonotype has at least ten counts. The chain recombines TRBV20-1 with TRBJ1-1; D unresolved. CDR1 is DFQATT, CDR2 SNEGSKA, per germline (reference sequence). This CDR3 region has 11 residues. The germline V and J ends were trimmed by 0 bases and 10 bases, with 9 bases remaining between them. In DNA, the CDR3 is TGCAGTGCTAGAGAGAGGGCGGGAGCTTTCTTT. This translates into CSARERAGAFF.